This TCR beta chain is from a study of blood T cells in healthy people across ages. Study-wide findings and caveats: There was a strong correlation between TCR beta diversity and naive T cell percentage.

Germline lookup yields CDR1 SEHNR and CDR2 FQNEAQ (reference sequence). CDR3 size: 14 residues. The trim removed 5 bases at V and 6 bases at J, leaving 9 bases unmatched. A note on this clonotype: The antigen remains undetermined.

PCR was performed a second time for about 7 to 11 cycles using a sample-barcoded 5' primer and a J-beta primer mix. Template switching added a 12-random-nucleotide identifier to every cDNA molecule. MiXCR, run by TCRdb on the 5' RACE reads, gives a single entry per CDR3 protein. The table records 600,000 to 1,000,000 distinct CDR3 sequences, 58% of them present only once. The TCR comes from a man between 25 and 39 years old in good health. The chain uses TRBV7-9 and TRBJ1-2; 7 nucleotides line up with TRBD1. Sequencing was performed on blood. The CDR3 nucleotides read TGTGCCAGCAGCCGTACACAGGGGTTTAATGGCTACACCTTC. Amino acid sequence: CASSRTQGFNGYTF. Variable domain in full (rest from reference TRBV7-9 and TRBJ1-2): DTGVSQNPRHKITKRGQNVTFRCDPISEHNRLYWYRQTLGQGPEFLTYFQNEAQLEKSRLLSDRFSAERPKGSFSTLEIQRTEQGDSAMYLCASSRTQGFNGYTFGSGTRLTVV.